The 16 T cell receptor beta chains listed next were all sequenced from one sample in a study of shared clonotypes between healthy human individuals. Method: immunoSEQ multiplex PCR; TCRdb's copy keeps in-frame clones and lacks some. Of approximately 720,000 clones in the sample, about 90% were seen once. Naive CD8 cells lacked CD45RO, underwent positive selection for CCR7 and left out terminally differentiated effector memory CD45RA+ cells. The source material was naive CD8+ T cells sorted from blood. The source of these receptors is a man in his thirties or forties in good health.

The gene calls are TRBV7-2 and TRBJ1-2; 7 bases agree with TRBD1. The CDR3 has 18 amino acids. V trimming: 3 bases; J trimming: 4 bases; junction bases outside the gene matches: 17. Germline V gives CDR1 SGHTA, CDR2 FQGNSA. The CDR3 DNA is TGTGCCAGCAGCTTCCCGACCGAGAAGAGCAGGACAGGCTATGGCTACACCTTC. It encodes CASSFPTEKSRTGYGYTF.

This clone was recorded a few times. This chain uses TRBV11-2 with TRBJ2-5, with no clear D. V was shortened by 4 bases and J by 4 bases, with 16 bases between the two germline ends. The CDR3 consists of 15 residues. In germline, CDR1 is SGHAT, CDR2 FQNNGV. DNA of the CDR3: TGTGCCAGCAGCTCGATCGCCCAGGAATTAGAGACCCAGTACTTC. Translated, it gives CASSSIAQELETQYF.

The V gene is TRBV11-2, the J gene TRBJ2-1; 12 bases fit TRBD2. The V gene end was trimmed by 6 bases and the J gene end by 9 bases; junction bases not matched to a gene: 12. The CDR3 has 16 residues. Germline V lookup: CDR1 SGHAT, CDR2 FQNNGV. CDR3 nucleotide sequence: TGTGCCAGCAGTGGACTAGCGGGAACTGTGGGGGGTGAGCAGTTCTTC. This gives the protein CASSGLAGTVGGEQFF.

The V and J genes are TRBV4-1 and TRBJ2-7, with 10 bases that match TRBD1. CDR3 size: 12 residues. V lost 8 bases and J lost 5; bases outside the gene matches: 3. Germline V CDR1 and CDR2: MGHRA, YSYEKL. The CDR3 DNA reads TGCGCCAGCGCGGACAGGGGGAACGAGCAGTACTTC. It specifies CASADRGNEQYF.

Note on this clone: A read error may account for a junction end that differs from germline. The chain recombines TRBV5-4 with TRBJ2-7, with 8 bases identical to TRBD2. The CDR3 runs to 11 residues. CDR1 is SGHNT and CDR2 is YYREEE in the germline V gene (reference sequence). The CDR3 is CASSPGEREFF. The DNA of the CDR3 is TGTGCCAGCAGCCCCGGGGAGCGGGAGTTCTTC.

Notes on this clone: The same CDR3 arises from other DNA sequences in this sample as well. The J gene is TRBJ1-5, the V gene TRBV27; D remains unclear. From germline, CDR1 is MNHEY and CDR2 SMNVEV (reference sequence). V was cut by 0 bases and J by 4 bases, with 7 bases left in between. The CDR3 covers 14 residues. CDR3 region: CASSLSGGNQPQHF. The CDR3 nucleotides read TGTGCCAGCAGTTTATCTGGTGGGAATCAGCCCCAGCATTTT.

The genes are TRBV5-1 and TRBJ2-5; no definite D call. The V gene's germline CDR1 is SGHRS and CDR2 YFSETQ. This CDR3 is built from 15 residues. Trimming pared 0 bases from V and 0 bases from J, leaving 9 bases between. CDR3 amino acids: CASSLGMGYQETQYF. The CDR3 region has the DNA TGCGCCAGCAGCTTGGGGATGGGGTACCAAGAGACCCAGTACTTC. The full variable domain, its missing parts supplied by reference TRBV5-1 and TRBJ2-5, is KAGVTQTPRYLIKTRGQQVTLSCSPISGHRSVSWYQQTPGQGLQFLFEYFSETQRNKGNFPGRFSGRQFSNSRSEMNVSTLELGDSALYLCASSLGMGYQETQYFGPGTRLLVL.

Only one count was recorded for this clone. The chain joins TRBV2 to TRBJ2-1; no reliable D call. Germline V gene lookup returns CDR1 SNHLY and CDR2 FYNNEI. Between the trimmed V and J ends, which lost 3 bases and 9 bases, there was a span of 15 bases. The CDR3 has 14 residues. The CDR3 DNA is TGTGCCAGCAGTGACATAAACTTATACGGTGAGCAGTTCTTC. The encoded protein is CASSDINLYGEQFF.

The chain employs TRBV29-1 and TRBJ1-1; D is unclear. This CDR3 spans 11 amino acids. The V gene's germline CDR1 is SQVTM and CDR2 ANQGSEA. The germline V and J ends were trimmed by 4 bases and 7 bases, with 10 bases remaining between them. DNA of the CDR3: TGCAGCGTTGGAGGCAGGAATGAAGCTTTCTTT. Encoded protein: CSVGGRNEAFF.

This rearrangement joins TRBV7-6 to TRBJ2-2; 10 bases map to TRBD1. CDR3 length equals 15 residues. Losses at the gene ends were 3 bases for V and 4 bases for J; bases not matched to a gene: 2. Germline CDR1 and CDR2: SGHVS and FNYEAQ. This CDR3 reads CASSLGTGATGELFF. Written as DNA, the CDR3 is TGTGCCAGCAGCTTGGGGACAGGGGCCACCGGGGAGCTGTTTTTT.

The chain is built from TRBV25-1 and TRBJ2-1; D not certain. CDR3 length: 16 amino acids. The germline V gene encodes CDR1 MGHDK and CDR2 SYGVNS. Trimming took off 3 bases at V and 5 bases at J, with 17 bases between the two ends. The CDR3 protein is CASSDYPAQNDNEQFF. As DNA, the CDR3 is TGTGCCAGCAGTGATTATCCCGCACAGAACGACAATGAGCAGTTCTTC.

For the CDR3, the DNA is TGCAGCGCCGAGGGGGCGGGGCGGATAAATGAGCAGTTCTTC. Its translation: CSAEGAGRINEQFF. The V call is TRBV29-1, the J call TRBJ2-1, with a possible D match to TRBD1 (7 bases). CDR1 is SQVTM, CDR2 ANQGSEA, per germline. Trimming took off 7 bases at V and 7 bases at J, with 20 bases between the two ends. CDR3 size: 14 residues.

This chain uses TRBV9 with TRBJ2-3, with 9 bases matching TRBD2. Germline CDR1 and CDR2: SGDLS and YYNGEE. Unmatched junction bases numbered 13, after V lost 2 bases and J lost 3 bases. CDR3 size: 18 residues. Written as DNA, the CDR3 is TGTGCCAGCAGCGTCGACCCCTCTCTAGCGGGAAGGACAGATACGCAGTATTTT. Encoded protein: CASSVDPSLAGRTDTQYF.

The gene calls are TRBV9 and TRBJ2-7; TRBD2 matches 14 bases. J gave up 6 bases and V 4 bases, and 12 bases lay outside the gene matches. Germline lookup yields CDR1 SGDLS and CDR2 YYNGEE. The CDR3 is 17 amino acids. The CDR3 bases are TGTGCCAGCAGCACTCCGTCCGGGACTAGCGGGAGTAGCGAGCAGTACTTC. Amino acid sequence: CASSTPSGTSGSSEQYF.

The V call is TRBV28, the J call TRBJ1-1; no firm D call. Trimming shortened V by 3 bases and J by 3 bases, and 8 bases separated the two germline ends. The germline V gene encodes CDR1 MDHEN and CDR2 SYDVKM. The CDR3 runs 13 residues. DNA for the CDR3: TGTGCCAGCAGTTTGGGCCAAGACACTGAAGCTTTCTTT. It codes for CASSLGQDTEAFF.

The CDR3 DNA is TGTGCCAGTAGCGACAGGGAGAGCACAGATACGCAGTATTTT. It yields the protein CASSDRESTDTQYF. The V and J genes are TRBV19 and TRBJ2-3, with TRBD1 identical over 7 bases. Losses at the gene ends were 6 bases for V and 0 bases for J; bases not matched to a gene: 3. The CDR3 loop spans 14 amino acids. Looked up from germline, CDR1 is LNHDA and CDR2 is SQIVND (reference sequence).